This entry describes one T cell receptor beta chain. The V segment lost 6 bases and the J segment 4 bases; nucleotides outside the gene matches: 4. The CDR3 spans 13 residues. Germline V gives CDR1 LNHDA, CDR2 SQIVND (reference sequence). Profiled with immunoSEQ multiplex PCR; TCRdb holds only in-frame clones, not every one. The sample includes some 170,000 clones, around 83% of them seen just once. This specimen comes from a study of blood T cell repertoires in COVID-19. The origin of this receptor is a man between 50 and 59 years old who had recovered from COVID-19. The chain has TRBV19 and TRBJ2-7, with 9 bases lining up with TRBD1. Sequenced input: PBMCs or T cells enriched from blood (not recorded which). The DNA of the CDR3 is TGTGCCAGTAGGGAACAGGGGGCGTACGAGCAGTACTTC. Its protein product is CASREQGAYEQYF.